These 9 T cell receptor beta chains were sequenced from one sample in a study of shared clonotypes between healthy human individuals. Naive CD8 cells lacked CD45RO, underwent positive selection for CCR7 and left out terminally differentiated effector memory CD45RA+ cells. Sequencing used immunoSEQ multiplex PCR; TCRdb keeps in-frame clones, though not all of them. The sample holds 660,000 or so clones, about 96% seen once. Input material: naive CD8+ T cells sorted from blood. These receptors all come from a woman aged 25 to 45 in good health.

The chain joins TRBV28 to TRBJ2-1; D uncertain. Trimming pared 3 bases from V and 10 bases from J, leaving 25 bases between. Germline V gene data show CDR1 as MDHEN and CDR2 as SYDVKM. The CDR3 sequence is 17 residues long. Here the CDR3 DNA reads TGTGCCAGCAGTTTTTCCGGCAGGCGGAGCCCGGGTTGGGAGCAGTTCTTC. Translated, it gives CASSFSGRRSPGWEQFF.

The rearrangement joins TRBV10-3 to TRBJ2-3; D is undetermined. The CDR3 runs 15 residues. Germline V lookup: CDR1 ENHRY, CDR2 SYGVKD. V was clipped by 5 bases and J by 2 bases, with 14 bases between them. The CDR3 nucleotides are TGTGCCATCAGTCCGACTGGACGGGTCACAGATACGCAGTATTTT. As protein: CAISPTGRVTDTQYF.

CDR3 amino acids: CASSRPSGPLNEQFF. As DNA, the CDR3 is TGTGCCAGTAGCCGCCCTAGCGGGCCACTCAATGAGCAGTTCTTC. The rearrangement uses TRBV19 and TRBJ2-1; 8 bases fit TRBD2. The V gene end was trimmed by 6 bases and the J gene end by 6 bases; junction bases not matched to a gene: 10. The CDR3 runs 15 residues. In germline, CDR1 is LNHDA, CDR2 SQIVND (reference sequence).

V is TRBV6-1 and J is TRBJ2-7, with a possible D match to TRBD2 (5 bases). Looked up from germline, CDR1 is MNHNS and CDR2 is SASEGT. CDR3 length: 15 amino acids. The V gene lost 1 base and the J gene lost 6 bases, with 16 bases spanning the gap. CDR3 nucleotides: TGTGCCAGCAGTGAAGGATACCTAGCCGAAGTCGAGCAGTACTTC. Protein: CASSEGYLAEVEQYF.

This clone appeared a few times. V and J are TRBV6-6 and TRBJ2-5; D unclear. V gave up 0 bases and J gave up 3 bases, with 8 bases separating them. Germline assignment: CDR1 MNHNY and CDR2 SVGAGI (reference sequence). The CDR3 extends over 14 amino acids. CDR3 amino acids: CASSYSGWKETQYF. DNA for the CDR3: TGTGCCAGCAGTTACTCGGGATGGAAAGAGACCCAGTACTTC.

The chain has TRBV9 and TRBJ2-1, with 11 bases identical to TRBD2. Germline CDR1 is SGDLS and CDR2 is YYNGEE. This CDR3 region has 16 residues. The junction had 8 bases not matched to a gene; V was cut back by 0 bases and J by 9 bases. The CDR3 sequence is CASSVAELAGGAEQFF. CDR3 sequence (DNA): TGTGCCAGCAGCGTAGCTGAGCTAGCGGGAGGCGCTGAGCAGTTCTTC.

V usage is TRBV14 and J usage is TRBJ2-7; D assignment may be TRBD1 or TRBD2 (5 bases each). V was cut by 5 bases and J by 2 bases, with 16 bases left in between. The germline V gene encodes CDR1 SGHDN and CDR2 FVKESK. The CDR3 length is 15 residues. CDR3 DNA sequence: TGTGCCAGCAGCTTCGGGACCGCCGCGGCCTACGAGCAGTACTTC. Translating it yields CASSFGTAAAYEQYF.

The chain carries TRBV5-4 and TRBJ2-3; the D is unclear. Germline V gene data show CDR1 as SGHNT and CDR2 as YYREEE (reference sequence). The V end lost 2 bases, the J end lost 2 bases, and 21 bases lay between the germline ends. The CDR3 is 18 amino acids. The CDR3 DNA follows: TGTGCCAGCAGCTTAGGCGCCCCTCTGCAAAAACCCACAGATACGCAGTATTTT. Its translation: CASSLGAPLQKPTDTQYF.

V is TRBV5-8 and J is TRBJ2-5; D not certain. The J call could be wrong; TRBJ2-7 is a better fit for the DNA end. Germline CDR1 is SGHTS and CDR2 is YDEGEE. The CDR3 covers 15 residues. CDR3 region: CASSPSAGRSYEQYF. Here the CDR3 DNA reads TGTGCCAGCAGCCCCTCGGCAGGAAGATCTTACGAGCAGTACTTC.